The clone carrying this TCR beta chain was observed many times. Breast cancer patients provided tissue from their axillary draining lymph nodes. The V gene end was trimmed by 2 bases and the J gene end by 7 bases; junction bases not matched to a gene: 9. The CDR3 runs to 15 residues. Germline CDR1 DFQATT, CDR2 SNEGSKA (reference sequence). The sample comes from a study of breast tumors, draining lymph nodes, adjacent tissues. TCRdb re-derived calls from the multiplex PCR reads in MiXCR, one entry per CDR3 protein. Among some 97,000 distinct CDR3 sequences listed, 21% were seen once. The sequenced sample was axillary lymph node tissue. The TCR sequence derives from a female donor with breast cancer. Some clones in this sample may be carry-over from other donors' samples. V gene TRBV20-1 combines with J gene TRBJ2-7; 12 bases match TRBD2. CDR3 sequence reads: CSARRASGGAGEQYF. The CDR3 DNA is TGCAGTGCTAGACGGGCTAGCGGGGGGGCGGGGGAGCAGTACTTC.